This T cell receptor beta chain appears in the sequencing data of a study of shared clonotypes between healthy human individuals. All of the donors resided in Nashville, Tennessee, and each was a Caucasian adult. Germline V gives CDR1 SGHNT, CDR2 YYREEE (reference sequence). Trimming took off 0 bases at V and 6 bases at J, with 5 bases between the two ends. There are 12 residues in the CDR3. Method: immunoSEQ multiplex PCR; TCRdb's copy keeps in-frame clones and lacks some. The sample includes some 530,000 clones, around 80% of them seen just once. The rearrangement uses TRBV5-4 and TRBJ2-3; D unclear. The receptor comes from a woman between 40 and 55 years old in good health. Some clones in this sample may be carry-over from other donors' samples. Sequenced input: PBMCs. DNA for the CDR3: TGTGCCAGCAGCTTGGCTCTTGATACGCAGTATTTT. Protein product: CASSLALDTQYF.